This TCR beta chain was captured in a study of T cells in Graves' hyperthyroidism and ophthalmopathy. This clonotype was observed a few times. Diagnostic decisions used clinical symptoms, serum thyroxine and TRAb, thyroid ultrasound and orbital computed tomography. The CDR3 length is 13 residues. The V gene's germline CDR1 is MDHEN and CDR2 SYDVKM. Between the trimmed V and J ends, which lost 11 bases and 7 bases, there was a span of 15 bases. RNA transcripts served as the template for amplifying TCR beta CDR3 regions. A set of HTBI primers served as the primers for a first-round RT-PCR of the TCR CDR3. TCRdb re-analysed the multiplex PCR reads in MiXCR, keeping a single row per CDR3 protein. The sample lists around 400,000 distinct CDR3 sequences, less than 15% occurring once.

The specimen was blood. The sequence was obtained from a woman younger than 30 with Graves' hyperthyroidism. This chain uses TRBV28 with TRBJ1-6, with D possibly matching TRBD1 (6 bases). The CDR3 sequence is CAVVQGANSPLHF. CDR3 in DNA: TGTGCCGTCGTACAGGGTGCGAATTCACCCCTCCACTTT.